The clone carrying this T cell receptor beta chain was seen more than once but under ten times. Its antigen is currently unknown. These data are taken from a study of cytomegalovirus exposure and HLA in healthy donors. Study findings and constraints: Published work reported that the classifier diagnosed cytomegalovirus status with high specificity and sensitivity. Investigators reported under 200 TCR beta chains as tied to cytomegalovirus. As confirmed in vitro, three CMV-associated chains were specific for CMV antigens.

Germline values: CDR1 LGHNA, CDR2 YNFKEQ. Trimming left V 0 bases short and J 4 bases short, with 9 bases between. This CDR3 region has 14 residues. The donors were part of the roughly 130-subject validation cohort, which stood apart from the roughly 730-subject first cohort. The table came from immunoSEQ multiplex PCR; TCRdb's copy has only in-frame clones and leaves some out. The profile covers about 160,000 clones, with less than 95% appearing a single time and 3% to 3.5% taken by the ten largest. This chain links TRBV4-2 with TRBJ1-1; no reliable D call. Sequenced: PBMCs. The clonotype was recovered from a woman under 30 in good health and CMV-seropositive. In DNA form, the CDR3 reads TGTGCCAGCAGCCAAGATTCTGGCAGCACTGAAGCTTTCTTT. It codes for CASSQDSGSTEAFF.